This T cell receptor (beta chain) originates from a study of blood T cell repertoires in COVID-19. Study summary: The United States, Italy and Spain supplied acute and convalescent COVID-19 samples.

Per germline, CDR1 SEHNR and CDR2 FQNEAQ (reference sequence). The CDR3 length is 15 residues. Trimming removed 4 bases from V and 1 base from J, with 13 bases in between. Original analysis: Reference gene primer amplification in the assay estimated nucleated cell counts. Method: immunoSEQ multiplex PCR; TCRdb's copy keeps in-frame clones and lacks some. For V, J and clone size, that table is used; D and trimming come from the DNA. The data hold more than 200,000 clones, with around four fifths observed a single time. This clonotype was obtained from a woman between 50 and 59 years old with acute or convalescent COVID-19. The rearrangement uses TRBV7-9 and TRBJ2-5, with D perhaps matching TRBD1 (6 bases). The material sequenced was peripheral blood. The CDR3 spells CASSSDRQVQETQYF. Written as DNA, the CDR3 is TGTGCCAGCAGCTCGGACAGACAAGTCCAAGAGACCCAGTACTTC.